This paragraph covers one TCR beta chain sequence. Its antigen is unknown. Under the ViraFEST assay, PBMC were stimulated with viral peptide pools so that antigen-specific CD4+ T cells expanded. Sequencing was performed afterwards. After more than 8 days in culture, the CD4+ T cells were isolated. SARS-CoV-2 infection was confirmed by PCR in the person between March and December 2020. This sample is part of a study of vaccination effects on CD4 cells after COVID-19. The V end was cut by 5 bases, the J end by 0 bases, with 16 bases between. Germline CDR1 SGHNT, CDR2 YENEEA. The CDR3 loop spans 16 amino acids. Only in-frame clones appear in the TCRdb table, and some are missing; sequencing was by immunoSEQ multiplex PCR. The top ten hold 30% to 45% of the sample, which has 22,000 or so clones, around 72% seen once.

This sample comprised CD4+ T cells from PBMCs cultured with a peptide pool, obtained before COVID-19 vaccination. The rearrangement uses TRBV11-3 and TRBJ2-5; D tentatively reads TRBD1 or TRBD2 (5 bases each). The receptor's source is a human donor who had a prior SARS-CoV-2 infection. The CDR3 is CASSRGRDVDQETQYF. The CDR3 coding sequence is TGTGCCAGCAGCAGAGGCCGGGACGTAGACCAAGAGACCCAGTACTTC.